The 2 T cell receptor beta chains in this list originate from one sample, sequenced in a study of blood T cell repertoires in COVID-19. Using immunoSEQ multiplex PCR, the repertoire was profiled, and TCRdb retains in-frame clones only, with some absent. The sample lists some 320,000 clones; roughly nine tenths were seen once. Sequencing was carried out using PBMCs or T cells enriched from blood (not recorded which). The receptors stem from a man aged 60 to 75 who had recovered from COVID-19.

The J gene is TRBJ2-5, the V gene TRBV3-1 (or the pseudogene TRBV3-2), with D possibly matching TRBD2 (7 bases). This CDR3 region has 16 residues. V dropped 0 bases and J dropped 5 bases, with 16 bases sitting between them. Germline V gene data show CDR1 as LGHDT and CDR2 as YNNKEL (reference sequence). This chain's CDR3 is CASSQEPAGQLETQYF. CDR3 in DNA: TGTGCCAGCAGCCAAGAGCCAGCGGGACAATTGGAGACCCAGTACTTC.

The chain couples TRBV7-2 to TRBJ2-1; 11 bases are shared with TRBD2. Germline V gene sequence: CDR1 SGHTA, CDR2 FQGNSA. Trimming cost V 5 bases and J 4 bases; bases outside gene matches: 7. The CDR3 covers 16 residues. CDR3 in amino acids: CASSQDVAGGYNEQFF. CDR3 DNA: TGTGCCAGCAGCCAGGACGTAGCGGGGGGGTACAATGAGCAGTTCTTC.